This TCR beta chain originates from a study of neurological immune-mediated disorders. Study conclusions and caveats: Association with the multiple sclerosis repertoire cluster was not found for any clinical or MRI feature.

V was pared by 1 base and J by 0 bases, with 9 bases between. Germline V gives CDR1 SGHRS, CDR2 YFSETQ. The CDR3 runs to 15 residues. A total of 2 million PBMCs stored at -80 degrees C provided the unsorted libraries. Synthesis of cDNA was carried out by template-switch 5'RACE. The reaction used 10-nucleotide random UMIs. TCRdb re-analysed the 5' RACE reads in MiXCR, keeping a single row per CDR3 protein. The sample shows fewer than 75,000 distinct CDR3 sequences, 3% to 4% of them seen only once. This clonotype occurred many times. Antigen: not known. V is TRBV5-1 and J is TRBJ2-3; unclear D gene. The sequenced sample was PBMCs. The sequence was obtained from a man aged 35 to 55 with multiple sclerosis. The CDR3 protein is CASSLKQPSTDTQYF. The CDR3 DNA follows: TGCGCCAGCAGCTTGAAACAGCCTAGCACAGATACGCAGTATTTT.